This TCR beta chain was retrieved from a study of T cells after yellow fever vaccination. Findings and caveats of the study: Although most clonotypes did not, a small share appeared in both CD4 and CD8 compartments.

One entry per CDR3 protein, called by TCRdb with MiXCR from the 5' RACE reads. The table has under 25,000 distinct CDR3 sequences, roughly 5% seen once. Per the germline V gene, CDR1 is MNHEY and CDR2 is SVGAGI. This CDR3 is 17 amino acids long. Trimming left V 3 bases short and J 5 bases short, with 17 bases between. This clonotype came up many times. The TCR comes from a man aged 18 to 29 who received the YFV17D yellow fever vaccine. The source was PBMCs, either bulk or a sorted T-cell subset (CD4+, CD8+, memory, or dextramer-sorted; not recorded which), collected about 49 days after the first yellow fever vaccination. This chain connects TRBV6-5 to TRBJ1-6; TRBD1 might be the D (5 bases). CDR3 sequence (DNA): TGTGCCAGCAGTTATTTGAGGGTGTCAGGGAATAATTCACCCCTCCACTTT. It encodes CASSYLRVSGNNSPLHF.